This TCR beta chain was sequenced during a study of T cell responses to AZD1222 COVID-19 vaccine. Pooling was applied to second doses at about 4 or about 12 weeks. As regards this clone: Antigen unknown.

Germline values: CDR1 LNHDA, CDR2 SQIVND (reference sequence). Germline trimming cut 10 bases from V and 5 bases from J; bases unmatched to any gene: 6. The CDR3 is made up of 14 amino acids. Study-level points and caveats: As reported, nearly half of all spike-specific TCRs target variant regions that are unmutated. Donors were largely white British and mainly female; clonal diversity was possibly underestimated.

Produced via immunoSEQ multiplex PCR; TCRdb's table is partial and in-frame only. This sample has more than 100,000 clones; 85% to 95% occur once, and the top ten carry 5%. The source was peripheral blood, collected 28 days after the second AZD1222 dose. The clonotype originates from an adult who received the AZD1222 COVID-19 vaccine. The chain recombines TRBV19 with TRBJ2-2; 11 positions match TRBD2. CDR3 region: CAIGASGRTGELFF. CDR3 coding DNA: TGTGCCATTGGTGCTAGCGGGAGGACCGGGGAGCTGTTTTTT.